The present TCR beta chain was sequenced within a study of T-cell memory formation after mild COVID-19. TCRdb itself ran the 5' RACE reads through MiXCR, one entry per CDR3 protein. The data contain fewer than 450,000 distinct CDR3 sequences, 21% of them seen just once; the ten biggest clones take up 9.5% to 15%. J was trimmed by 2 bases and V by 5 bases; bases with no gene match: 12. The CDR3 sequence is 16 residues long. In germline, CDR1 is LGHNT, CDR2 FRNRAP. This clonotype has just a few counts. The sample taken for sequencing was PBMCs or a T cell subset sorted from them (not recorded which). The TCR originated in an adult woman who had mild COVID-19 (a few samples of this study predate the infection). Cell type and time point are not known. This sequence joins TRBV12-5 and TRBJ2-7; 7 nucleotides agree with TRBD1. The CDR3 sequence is CASGDPTGVLTYEQYF. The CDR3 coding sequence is TGTGCTAGTGGTGATCCTACAGGGGTCCTTACCTACGAGCAGTACTTC.